These T cell receptor beta chains were read from a single sample in a study of shared clonotypes between healthy human individuals. The method was immunoSEQ multiplex PCR; TCRdb's version includes in-frame clones alone and lacks a portion of them. The sample has approximately 180,000 clones, about 93% seen once. The sequenced sample consisted of naive CD4+ T cells sorted from blood. These receptor sequences come from a woman younger than 45 in good health. The CDR3 runs from the conserved cysteine through the conserved F or W. The D gene is left open where the match is weak. A row's size may be missing; if present it is once, few, many or a size class.

.,TRBV28,TRBJ2-7,13,.,CASSPLAGHEQYF,TGTGCCAGCAGTCCCCTAGCAGGGCACGAGCAGTACTTC
.,TRBV7-9,TRBJ2-7,15,.,CASKGPEQGSDEQYF,TGTGCCAGCAAGGGCCCGGAACAGGGCTCCGACGAGCAGTACTTC
.,TRBV4-1,TRBJ2-1,16,.,CASTPGAGLSYNEQFF,TGCGCCAGCACCCCCGGTGCGGGGCTCTCCTACAATGAGCAGTTCTTC
once,TRBV9,TRBJ2-2,20,TRBD1,CASSVMDRGRKSTNTGELFF,TGTGCCAGCAGCGTAATGGACAGGGGGCGAAAGTCCACGAACACCGGGGAGCTGTTTTTT
.,TRBV30,TRBJ1-1,14,TRBD1,CAWRKGQVISEAFF,TGTGCCTGGAGGAAGGGACAGGTGATCTCTGAAGCTTTCTTT
.,TRBV4-1,TRBJ2-7,15,.,CASSQIVTHSYEQYF,TGCGCCAGCAGCCAGATAGTTACACACTCCTACGAGCAGTACTTC
.,TRBV6-1,TRBJ1-1,12,.,CASSEIYTEAFF,TGTGCCAGCAGTGAGATCTACACTGAAGCTTTCTTT
.,TRBV18,TRBJ2-7,14,TRBD1,CASSGQGATYEQYF,TGTGCCAGCTCGGGACAGGGGGCGACCTACGAGCAGTACTTC
.,TRBV7-2,TRBJ2-7,13,.,CASSLSNAYEQYF,TGTGCCAGCAGCTTATCTAACGCCTACGAGCAGTACTTC
.,TRBV27,TRBJ1-2,18,TRBD1,CASSLRGRRQGRYYGYTF,TGTGCCAGCAGTTTACGGGGCCGGAGACAGGGCAGATACTATGGCTACACCTTC
.,TRBV5-6,TRBJ1-5,15,.,CASSLYQGINQPQHF,TGTGCCAGCAGCTTGTATCAGGGGATAAATCAGCCCCAGCATTTT
.,TRBV18,TRBJ2-7,13,.,CASSPGSLYEQYF,TGTGCCAGCTCACCGGGTAGTCTCTACGAGCAGTACTTC
.,TRBV30,TRBJ2-5,15,TRBD2,CASIRVRGREATQYF,TGTGCCTCAATAAGAGTTCGAGGGAGGGAGGCGACCCAGTACTTC
.,TRBV2,TRBJ1-2,14,.,CASRDQTATYGYTF,TGTGCCAGCAGGGACCAGACAGCGACCTATGGCTACACCTTC
once,TRBV5-4,TRBJ2-7,13,TRBD1,CASGRQGSDEQYF,TGTGCCAGCGGCCGACAGGGAAGCGACGAGCAGTACTTC
.,TRBV5-4,TRBJ2-4,16,TRBD1,CASSAPQGVGKNIQYF,TGTGCCAGCAGCGCCCCACAGGGGGTTGGCAAAAACATTCAGTACTTC
.,TRBV5-1,TRBJ2-3,14,.,CASSLVAAGDTQYF,TGCGCCAGCAGCTTGGTTGCGGCGGGAGATACGCAGTATTTT
once,TRBV5-1,TRBJ2-5,13,.,CASSLDWQETQYF,TGCGCCAGCAGCTTAGACTGGCAAGAGACCCAGTACTTC
.,TRBV7-2,TRBJ2-1,15,.,CASSDRGYTYNEQFF,TGTGCCAGCAGCGATCGGGGCTACACCTACAATGAGCAGTTCTTC
.,TRBV28,TRBJ2-1,13,.,CASSPSSYNEQFF,TGTGCCAGCAGCCCGAGCTCCTACAATGAGCAGTTCTTC
.,TRBV27,TRBJ2-3,12,.,CASSFLGDTQYF,TGTGCCAGCAGTTTCTTGGGCGATACGCAGTATTTT
once,TRBV7-9,TRBJ2-5,16,TRBD1,CASSLGDRTAEETQYF,TGTGCCAGCAGCTTAGGGGACAGGACCGCCGAAGAGACCCAGTACTTC
once,TRBV5-1,TRBJ1-5,13,.,CASSKSSNQPQHF,TGCGCCAGCAGCAAGAGTAGCAATCAGCCCCAGCATTTT
.,TRBV7-9,TRBJ2-2,14,TRBD1,CASSSRDSTGELFF,TGTGCCAGCAGCTCCCGGGACAGCACCGGGGAGCTGTTTTTT
.,TRBV28,TRBJ1-4,15,TRBD1,CASSPPQGRGEKLFF,TGTGCCAGCAGCCCCCCACAGGGGCGGGGGGAAAAACTGTTTTTT
.,TRBV6-1,TRBJ2-3,15,.,CASSEALVDTDTQYF,TGTGCCAGCAGTGAAGCGCTCGTGGACACAGATACGCAGTATTTT
.,TRBV28,TRBJ1-6,16,.,CASSPPGTSYNSPLHF,TGTGCCAGCAGTCCCCCCGGGACCTCCTATAATTCACCCCTCCACTTT
.,TRBV29-1,TRBJ2-7,11,.,CRVRDPYEQYF,TGCAGGGTCCGGGACCCCTACGAGCAGTACTTC
.,TRBV9,TRBJ2-5,14,.,CASSVGPPLGEQYF,TGTGCCAGCAGCGTAGGGCCACCCTTGGGGGAGCAGTACTTC
.,TRBV9,TRBJ2-7,14,TRBD2,CASNLEGGSYEQYF,TGTGCCAGCAACCTTGAGGGAGGGTCCTACGAGCAGTACTTC
once,TRBV2,TRBJ1-4,14,TRBD1,CASREDRVVEKLFF,TGTGCCAGCAGGGAGGACAGGGTCGTTGAAAAACTGTTTTTT
.,TRBV28,TRBJ1-6,19,TRBD1,CASSSEGQGFSSYNSPLHF,TGTGCCAGCAGTTCTGAGGGACAGGGTTTCAGCTCCTATAATTCACCCCTCCACTTT
.,TRBV19,TRBJ1-2,15,TRBD1,CASSATTGIRGGYTF,TGTGCCAGTAGTGCCACGACAGGGATCCGCGGTGGCTACACCTTC
.,TRBV5-1,TRBJ1-1,14,.,CASSLGQEVTEAFF,TGCGCCAGCAGCTTGGGTCAGGAGGTAACTGAAGCTTTCTTT
.,TRBV18,TRBJ2-7,12,.,CASSPLGSEQYF,TGTGCCAGCTCACCTTTAGGATCCGAGCAGTACTTC
few,TRBV18,TRBJ2-7,16,TRBD1,CASSPRSLTGVYEQYF,TGTGCCAGCTCACCACGCTCCCTGACAGGGGTGTACGAGCAGTACTTC
.,TRBV28,TRBJ2-1,13,.,CASSLSLVHEQFF,TGTGCCAGCAGTTTGTCACTAGTCCATGAGCAGTTCTTC
.,TRBV7-9,TRBJ2-1,14,.,CASSFARDYNEQFF,TGTGCCAGCAGCTTCGCTCGGGACTACAATGAGCAGTTCTTC
.,TRBV9,TRBJ2-7,14,.,CASSARTATYEQYF,TGTGCCAGCAGCGCTAGGACAGCCACCTACGAGCAGTACTTC
.,TRBV6-5,TRBJ2-5,13,.,CASRPTTGETQYF,TGTGCCAGCAGGCCCACCACGGGGGAGACCCAGTACTTC
.,TRBV5-5,TRBJ2-5,11,.,CASSPQETQYF,TGTGCCAGCAGCCCACAAGAGACCCAGTACTTC
.,TRBV7-2,TRBJ2-2,15,.,CASSLLQGGVGELFF,TGTGCCAGCAGCTTGTTACAGGGAGGGGTCGGGGAGCTGTTTTTT
.,TRBV29-1,TRBJ2-3,14,.,CSVAVTTLTDTQYF,TGCAGCGTTGCCGTGACTACCCTCACAGATACGCAGTATTTT
.,TRBV5-4,TRBJ2-7,13,.,CASSFTAREEQYF,TGTGCCAGCAGCTTCACAGCGCGAGAGGAGCAGTACTTC
.,TRBV18,TRBJ1-1,17,.,CASSLAGAARMNTEAFF,TGTGCCAGCTCATTGGCAGGGGCCGCCAGGATGAACACTGAAGCTTTCTTT
.,TRBV6-1,TRBJ1-5,13,.,CASLQQINQPQHF,TGTGCCAGTTTGCAACAGATTAATCAGCCCCAGCATTTT
.,TRBV19,TRBJ1-2,17,TRBD1,CASSEPGQRTYVYGYTF,TGTGCCAGTAGTGAACCGGGACAGAGGACGTACGTCTATGGCTACACCTTC
once,TRBV7-9,TRBJ1-5,13,TRBD1,CASSLQGNQPQHF,TGTGCCAGCAGCCTACAGGGGAATCAGCCCCAGCATTTT
.,TRBV19,TRBJ2-7,14,TRBD1,CASSRRDRGYEQYF,TGTGCCAGTAGCCGCCGGGACAGGGGCTACGAGCAGTACTTC
.,TRBV19,TRBJ1-1,13,.,CASSKTLNTEAFF,TGTGCCAGTAGCAAGACACTGAACACTGAAGCTTTCTTT